This T cell receptor beta chain was identified during a study of T cell responses to AZD1222 COVID-19 vaccine. Study observations and caveats: The CD4 TCRs associated with vaccination extended across spike and predominated at 160-218 and 743-854.

TCRdb's copy holds only in-frame clones and misses some; the assay was immunoSEQ multiplex PCR. The data hold about 80,000 clones, with 70% to 90% observed a single time. In the case of this clone: What it binds is not known.

The source of this sequence is an adult who received the AZD1222 COVID-19 vaccine. The specimen was peripheral blood, collected 28 days after the second AZD1222 dose.

The CDR3: CASSTPDRVNTEAFF. CDR3 DNA sequence: TGTGCCAGTAGTACTCCAGACAGGGTAAACACTGAAGCTTTCTTT. The chain carries TRBV19 and TRBJ1-1; 7 bases align to TRBD1. The junction had 7 bases not matched to a gene; V was cut back by 4 bases and J by 2 bases. CDR1 LNHDA and CDR2 SQIVND come from the germline V gene (reference sequence). CDR3 length: 15 amino acids.